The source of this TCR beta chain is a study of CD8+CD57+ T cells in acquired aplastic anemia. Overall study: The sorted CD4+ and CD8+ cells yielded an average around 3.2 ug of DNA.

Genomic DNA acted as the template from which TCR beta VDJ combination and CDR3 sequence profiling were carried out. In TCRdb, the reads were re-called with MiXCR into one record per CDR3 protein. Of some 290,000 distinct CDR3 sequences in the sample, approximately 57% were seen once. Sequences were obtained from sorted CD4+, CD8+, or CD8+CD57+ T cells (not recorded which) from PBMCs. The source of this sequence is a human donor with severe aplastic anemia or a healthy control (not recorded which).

CDR3 residues: CASSQEAGVDTQYF. The CDR3 bases are TGTGCCAGCAGCCAAGAAGCCGGAGTGGATACGCAGTATTTT. This rearrangement joins TRBV7-3 to TRBJ2-3; D is uncertain. The CDR3 has 14 amino acids. Trimming took off 5 bases at V and 6 bases at J, with 15 bases between the two ends. Germline loops: CDR1 SGHTA, CDR2 FQGTGA.